This paragraph reports one T cell receptor (beta chain). The data derive from a study of blood T cell repertoires in COVID-19. Across the study: The United States, Italy and Spain supplied acute and convalescent COVID-19 samples. Sample material is recorded as cDNA or gDNA derived from T cells, B-cell-depleted T cells, or PBMCs.

The V segment lost 8 bases and the J segment 1 base; nucleotides outside the gene matches: 9. Looked up from germline, CDR1 is MNHEY and CDR2 is SVGAGI. The CDR3 runs 15 residues. Study processing details: Reference gene primer amplification gave estimated nucleated cell counts. TCRdb's table, derived via immunoSEQ multiplex PCR, lists solely in-frame clones and lacks some. Clonal size and the V and J genes are those of that table, whereas D and trimming came from the DNA. The sample holds hundreds of thousands of clones; 88% are singletons and the top ten take 6% to 8%. Patients from Seattle were sampled longitudinally, starting during active infection.

Specimen: peripheral blood. The TCR originated in a woman aged 70-85 years with COVID-19, enrolled during active disease. The chain uses TRBV6-5 and TRBJ1-2; 8 bases map to TRBD1. CDR3 coding DNA: TGTGCCAGCGGACTAACAGGGGGTAGTAACTATGGCTACACCTTC. Translation: CASGLTGGSNYGYTF.